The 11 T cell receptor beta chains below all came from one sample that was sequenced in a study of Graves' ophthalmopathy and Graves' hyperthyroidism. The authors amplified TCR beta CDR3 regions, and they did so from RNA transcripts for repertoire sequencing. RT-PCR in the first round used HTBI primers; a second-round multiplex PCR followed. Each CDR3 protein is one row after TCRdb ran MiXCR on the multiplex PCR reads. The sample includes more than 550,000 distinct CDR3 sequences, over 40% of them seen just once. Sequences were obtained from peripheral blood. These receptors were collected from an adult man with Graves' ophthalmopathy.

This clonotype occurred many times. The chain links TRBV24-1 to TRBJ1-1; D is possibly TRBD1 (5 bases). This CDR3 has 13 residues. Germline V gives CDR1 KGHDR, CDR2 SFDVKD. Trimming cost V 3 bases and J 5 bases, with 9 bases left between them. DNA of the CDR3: TGTGCCACCAGTGATCGGGGGGGGACTGAAGCTTTCTTT. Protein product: CATSDRGGTEAFF.

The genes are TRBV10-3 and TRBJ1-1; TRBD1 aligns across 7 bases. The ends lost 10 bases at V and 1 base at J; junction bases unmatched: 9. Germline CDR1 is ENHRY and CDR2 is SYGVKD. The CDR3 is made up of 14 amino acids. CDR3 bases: TGTGCCAGCCCCCGGACAGGCGAGAACACTGAAGCTTTCTTT. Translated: CASPRTGENTEAFF.

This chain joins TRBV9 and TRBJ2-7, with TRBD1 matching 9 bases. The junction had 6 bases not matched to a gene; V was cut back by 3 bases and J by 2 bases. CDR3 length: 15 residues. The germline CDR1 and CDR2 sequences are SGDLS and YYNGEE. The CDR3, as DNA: TGTGCCAGCAGCGGCCGGGACAGGGCGGCCTACGAGCAGTACTTC. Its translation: CASSGRDRAAYEQYF.

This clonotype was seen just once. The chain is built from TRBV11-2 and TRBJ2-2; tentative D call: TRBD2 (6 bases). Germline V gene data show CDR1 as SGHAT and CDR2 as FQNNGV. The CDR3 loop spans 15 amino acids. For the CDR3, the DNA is TGTGCTAGACCGCCCGGGACTGGTAACACCGGGGAGCTGTTTTTT. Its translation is CARPPGTGNTGELFF.

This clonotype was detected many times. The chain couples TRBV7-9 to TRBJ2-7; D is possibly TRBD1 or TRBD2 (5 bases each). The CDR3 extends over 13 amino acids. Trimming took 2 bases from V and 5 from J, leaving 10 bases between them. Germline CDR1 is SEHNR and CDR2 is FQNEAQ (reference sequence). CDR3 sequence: CASSLRRGDEQYF. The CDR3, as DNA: TGTGCCAGCAGCTTAAGGAGAGGGGACGAGCAGTACTTC. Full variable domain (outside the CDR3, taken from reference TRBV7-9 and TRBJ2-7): DTGVSQNPRHKITKRGQNVTFRCDPISEHNRLYWYRQTLGQGPEFLTYFQNEAQLEKSRLLSDRFSAERPKGSFSTLEIQRTEQGDSAMYLCASSLRRGDEQYFGPGTRLTVT.

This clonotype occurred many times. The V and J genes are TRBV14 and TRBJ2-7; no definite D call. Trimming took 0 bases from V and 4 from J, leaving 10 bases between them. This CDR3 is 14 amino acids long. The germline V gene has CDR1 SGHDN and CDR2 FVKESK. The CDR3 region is CASSQDSDAYEQYF. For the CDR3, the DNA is TGTGCCAGCAGCCAAGATTCGGACGCTTACGAGCAGTACTTC. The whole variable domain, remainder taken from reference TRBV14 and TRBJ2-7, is EAGVTQFPSHSVIEKGQTVTLRCDPISGHDNLYWYRRVMGKEIKFLLHFVKESKQDESGMPNNRFLAERTGGTYSTLKVQPAELEDSGVYFCASSQDSDAYEQYFGPGTRLTVT.

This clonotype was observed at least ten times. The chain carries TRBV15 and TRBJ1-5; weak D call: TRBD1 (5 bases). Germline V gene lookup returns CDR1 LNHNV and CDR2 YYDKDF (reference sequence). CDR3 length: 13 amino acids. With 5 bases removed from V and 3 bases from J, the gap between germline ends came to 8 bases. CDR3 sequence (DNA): TGTGCCACCAGCGAGGGGTACAATCAGCCCCAGCATTTT. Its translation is CATSEGYNQPQHF.

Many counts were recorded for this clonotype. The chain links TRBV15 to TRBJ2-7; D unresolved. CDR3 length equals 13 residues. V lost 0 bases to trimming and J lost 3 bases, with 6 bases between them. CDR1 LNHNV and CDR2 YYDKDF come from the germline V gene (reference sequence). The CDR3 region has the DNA TGTGCCACCAGCAGAGATCGGAACTACGAGCAGTACTTC. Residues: CATSRDRNYEQYF.

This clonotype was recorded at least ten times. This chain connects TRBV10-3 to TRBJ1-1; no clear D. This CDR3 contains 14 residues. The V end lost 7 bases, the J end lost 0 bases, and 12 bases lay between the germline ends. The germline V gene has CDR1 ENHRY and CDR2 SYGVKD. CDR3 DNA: TGTGCCATCAATGGAGCGAACATGAACACTGAAGCTTTCTTT. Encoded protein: CAINGANMNTEAFF.

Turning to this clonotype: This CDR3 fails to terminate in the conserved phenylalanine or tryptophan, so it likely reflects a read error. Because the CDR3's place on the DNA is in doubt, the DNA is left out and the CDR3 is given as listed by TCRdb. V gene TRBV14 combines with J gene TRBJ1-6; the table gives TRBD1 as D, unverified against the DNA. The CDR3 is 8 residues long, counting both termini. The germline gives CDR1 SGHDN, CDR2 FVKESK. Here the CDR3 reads CASSPRQG.

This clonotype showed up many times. The CDR3 loop is CSVARDYGYEQYF. The DNA for the CDR3 is TGCAGCGTTGCCCGGGACTACGGCTACGAGCAGTACTTC. V is TRBV29-1 and J is TRBJ2-7, with 7 bases matching TRBD2. The CDR3 has 13 residues. In germline, CDR1 is SQVTM, CDR2 ANQGSEA. V lost 4 bases to trimming and J lost 3 bases; unmatched junction nucleotides: 6.